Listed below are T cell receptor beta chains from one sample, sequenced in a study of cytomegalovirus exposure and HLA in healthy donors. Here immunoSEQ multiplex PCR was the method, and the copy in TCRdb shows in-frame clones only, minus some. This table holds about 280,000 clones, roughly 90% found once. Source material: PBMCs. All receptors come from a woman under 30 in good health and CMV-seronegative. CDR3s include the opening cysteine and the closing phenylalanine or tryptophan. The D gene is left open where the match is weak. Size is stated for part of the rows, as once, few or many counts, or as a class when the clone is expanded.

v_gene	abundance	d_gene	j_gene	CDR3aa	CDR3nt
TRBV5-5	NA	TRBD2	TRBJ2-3	CASSYEGLAGGTDTQYF	TGTGCCAGCAGCTACGAGGGACTAGCGGGAGGCACAGATACGCAGTATTTT
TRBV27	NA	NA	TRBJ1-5	CASSLVASGYNQPQHF	TGTGCCAGCAGTTTAGTTGCGTCGGGATATAATCAGCCCCAGCATTTT
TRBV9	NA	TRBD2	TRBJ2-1	CASSVGLAGNLYNEQFF	TGTGCCAGCAGCGTAGGGCTAGCGGGGAATCTCTACAATGAGCAGTTCTTC
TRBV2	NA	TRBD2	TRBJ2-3	CASVLSGGFADTQYF	TGTGCCAGCGTCCTTAGCGGGGGGTTCGCAGATACGCAGTATTTT
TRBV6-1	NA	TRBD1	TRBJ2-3	CASSGQGVSTDTQYF	TGTGCCAGCAGTGGACAGGGGGTGAGCACAGATACGCAGTATTTT
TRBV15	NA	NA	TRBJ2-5	CATSRDDYQTQYF	TGTGCCACCAGCAGAGATGACTACCAGACCCAGTACTTC
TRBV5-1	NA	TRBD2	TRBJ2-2	CASSPIGGGGELFF	TGCGCCAGCAGCCCGATAGGCGGGGGCGGGGAGCTGTTTTTT
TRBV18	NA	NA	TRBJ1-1	CASSPPTAGGTEAFF	TGTGCCAGCTCACCGCCGACCGCGGGTGGGACTGAAGCTTTCTTT
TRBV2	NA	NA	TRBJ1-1	CASSVAGFITEAFF	TGTGCCAGCAGTGTTGCGGGATTTATCACTGAAGCTTTCTTT
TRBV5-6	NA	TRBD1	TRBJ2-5	CASSMGTGGRETQYF	TGTGCCAGCAGCATGGGAACAGGGGGTAGGGAGACCCAGTACTTC
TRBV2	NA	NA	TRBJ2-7	CASRRRQVGYEQYF	TGTGCCAGCAGGCGCAGACAGGTAGGCTACGAGCAGTACTTC
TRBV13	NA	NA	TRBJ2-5	CASRYRLQGETQYF	TGTGCCAGCAGATACCGACTGCAGGGAGAGACCCAGTACTTC
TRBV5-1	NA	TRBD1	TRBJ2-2	CASSRTGDTGELFF	TGCGCCAGCAGCCGGACAGGGGACACCGGGGAGCTGTTTTTT
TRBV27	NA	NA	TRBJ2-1	CASSLLTGSYNEQFF	TGTGCCAGCAGTTTATTAACAGGGTCCTACAATGAGCAGTTCTTC
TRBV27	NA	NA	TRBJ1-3	CASSSGPGNTIYF	TGTGCCAGCAGTTCAGGGCCCGGAAACACCATATATTTT
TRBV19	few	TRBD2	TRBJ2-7	CASTGRGVDEQYF	TGTGCCAGTACGGGGCGGGGGGTCGACGAGCAGTACTTC
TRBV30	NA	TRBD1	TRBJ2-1	CAWSLGRQGLYDEQFF	TGTGCCTGGAGTCTAGGCAGACAGGGCTTATACGATGAGCAGTTCTTC
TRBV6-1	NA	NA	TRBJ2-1	CASTNSRGAINEQFF	TGTGCCAGCACCAACTCCAGGGGGGCAATCAATGAGCAGTTCTTC
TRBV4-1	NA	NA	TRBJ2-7	CASSRRTDSYEQYF	TGCGCCAGCAGCCGTCGAACCGACAGTTACGAGCAGTACTTC
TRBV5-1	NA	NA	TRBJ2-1	CASSGEGGSYNEQFF	TGCGCCAGCAGCGGGGAGGGGGGCTCCTACAATGAGCAGTTCTTC
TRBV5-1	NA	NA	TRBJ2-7	CASSLELAGAYEQYF	TGCGCCAGCAGCTTGGAGTTGGCAGGGGCCTACGAGCAGTACTTC
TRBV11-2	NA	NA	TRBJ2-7	CASSLVSGYEQYF	TGTGCCAGCAGCTTAGTTTCCGGCTACGAGCAGTACTTC
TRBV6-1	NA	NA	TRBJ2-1	CASREGLRGSPYNEQFF	TGTGCCAGCAGGGAAGGTTTGCGGGGATCCCCGTACAATGAGCAGTTCTTC
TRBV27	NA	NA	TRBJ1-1	CASRLQGGLRANTEAFF	TGTGCCAGCAGACTCCAGGGTGGCCTAAGGGCGAACACTGAAGCTTTCTTT
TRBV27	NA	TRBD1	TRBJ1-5	CASSFGPGGDQPQHF	TGTGCCAGCAGTTTTGGGCCAGGGGGCGATCAGCCCCAGCATTTT
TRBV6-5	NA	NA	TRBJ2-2	CASAGRGGPTGELFF	TGTGCCAGCGCCGGTCGAGGGGGACCTACCGGGGAGCTGTTTTTT
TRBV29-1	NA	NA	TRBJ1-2	CSADSREHGYTF	TGCAGCGCGGACTCTCGGGAACATGGCTACACCTTC
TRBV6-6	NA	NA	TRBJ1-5	CASSPGNQPQHF	TGTGCCAGCAGCCCTGGCAATCAGCCCCAGCATTTT
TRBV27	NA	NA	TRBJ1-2	CASSNSRNYGYTF	TGTGCCAGCAGTAATAGCAGAAACTATGGCTACACCTTC
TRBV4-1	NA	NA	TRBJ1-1	CASSPIPGSNTEAFF	TGCGCCAGCAGCCCTATCCCAGGGTCCAACACTGAAGCTTTCTTT
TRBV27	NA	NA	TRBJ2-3	CASSTRRAGGTDTQYF	TGTGCCAGCAGTACCCGACGTGCGGGCGGCACAGATACGCAGTATTTT
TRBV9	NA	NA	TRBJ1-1	CASSVGAGRGTEAFF	TGTGCCAGCAGCGTAGGGGCAGGGAGGGGCACTGAAGCTTTCTTT
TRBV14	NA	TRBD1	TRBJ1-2	CASSQALGQANYGYTF	TGTGCCAGCAGCCAAGCCTTGGGACAGGCGAACTATGGCTACACCTTC
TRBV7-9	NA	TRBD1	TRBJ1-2	CASSLAGQLLYGYTF	TGTGCCAGCAGCTTAGCGGGACAGCTCCTCTATGGCTACACCTTC
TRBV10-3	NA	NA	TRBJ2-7	CAISDTGAKTNYEQYF	TGTGCCATCAGTGATACAGGAGCCAAAACAAACTACGAGCAGTACTTC
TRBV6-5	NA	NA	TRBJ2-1	CASLRGGSSYNEQFF	TGTGCCAGCCTTAGGGGGGGGAGCTCCTACAATGAGCAGTTCTTC
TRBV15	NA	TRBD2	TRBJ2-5	CATSRDRASGSQETQYF	TGTGCCACCAGCAGAGATAGGGCTAGCGGATCACAAGAGACCCAGTACTTC
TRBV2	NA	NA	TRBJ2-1	CAIIEAGFQDNEQFF	TGTGCCATTATCGAGGCGGGGTTTCAGGATAATGAGCAGTTCTTC
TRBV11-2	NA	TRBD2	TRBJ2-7	CASSLGWLAGAPASYEQYF	TGTGCCAGCAGCTTAGGGTGGCTAGCGGGGGCTCCGGCATCCTACGAGCAGTACTTC
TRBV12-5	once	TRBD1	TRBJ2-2	CASGLGTGRFGELFF	TGTGCTAGTGGTTTGGGGACAGGGAGGTTCGGGGAGCTGTTTTTT
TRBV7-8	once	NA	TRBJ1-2	CASSVDSWANYGYTF	TGTGCCAGCAGCGTCGACAGTTGGGCTAACTATGGCTACACCTTC